The 27 T cell receptor beta chains presented below share a single source sample, sequenced in a study of post-analysis software for immune sequencing data. Findings of the study overall: Roughly 5 TRBV segments (TRBV5-6, TRBV5-1 and TRBV20-1 among them) occurred more frequently in patients than in controls.

Antigens of these TCRs are unknown. Built from TCR beta cDNA, the libraries had unique molecular identifiers in them. Each CDR3 protein gets one entry after TCRdb re-called the PCR reads with MiXCR. The top ten clones hold 13% of a sample with about 400,000 distinct CDR3 sequences, roughly 36% of them seen once. The specimen sequenced was blood. Receptor source: a girl aged 10-17 years with multiple sclerosis.

Only a few counts were recorded for this clonotype. The chain couples TRBV6-5 to TRBJ2-3; D remains ambiguous. Germline V lookup: CDR1 MNHEY, CDR2 SVGAGI. The CDR3 consists of 14 residues. V gave up 4 bases and J gave up 7 bases, with 15 bases separating them. The CDR3 DNA follows: TGTGCCAGCAGTTCCTTCAGTTTCATGAATACGCAGTATTTT. Residues: CASSSFSFMNTQYF.

CDR3 sequence (DNA): TGTGCCAGCAGCTCCGCGGGACAGGGGATCTTTGGTGGCTACACCTTC. Residues: CASSSAGQGIFGGYTF. The chain combines TRBV5-6 with TRBJ1-2; 10 bases are shared with TRBD1. After removal of 3 bases from V and 7 bases from J, the junction contained 12 bases not matched to a gene. The CDR3 runs to 16 residues. Germline V gene data show CDR1 as SGHDT and CDR2 as YYEEEE. Complete variable domain (other parts from reference TRBV5-6 and TRBJ1-2): DAGVTQSPTHLIKTRGQQVTLRCSPKSGHDTVSWYQQALGQGPQFIFQYYEEEERQRGNFPDRFSGHQFPNYSSELNVNALLLGDSALYLCASSSAGQGIFGGYTFGSGTRLTVV.

This clonotype was observed a handful of times. The chain recombines TRBV5-6 with TRBJ1-4; 8 bases are a match to TRBD1. The CDR3 loop spans 16 amino acids. The V gene end was trimmed by 4 bases and the J gene end by 0 bases; junction bases not matched to a gene: 5. Germline values: CDR1 SGHDT, CDR2 YYEEEE. The CDR3 sequence is CASSKGQVATNEKLFF. The CDR3 nucleotides are TGTGCCAGCAGCAAGGGACAGGTCGCAACTAATGAAAAACTGTTTTTT.

At least ten counts were recorded for this clonotype. This rearrangement joins TRBV12-3 or TRBV12-4 to TRBJ2-7; D remains ambiguous. The J call may be in error: the DNA end matches TRBJ2-5 better. The CDR3 loop spans 9 amino acids. This CDR3 is CARRKTQYF. For the CDR3, the DNA is TGTGCCAGGAGGAAGACCCAGTACTTC.

This sequence joins TRBV6-5 and TRBJ1-6, with 10 bases fitting TRBD1. This CDR3 contains 16 residues. Germline CDR1 is MNHEY and CDR2 is SVGAGI. With V trimmed by 2 bases and J by 11 bases, 9 bases remained unmatched. CDR3 in amino acids: CASSYQMTGGSAPLHF. Here the CDR3 DNA reads TGTGCCAGCAGTTACCAGATGACAGGGGGCAGCGCACCCCTCCACTTT.

This chain uses TRBV15 with TRBJ2-5; 8 bases line up with TRBD1. The CDR3 spans 15 residues. Per germline, CDR1 LNHNV and CDR2 YYDKDF (reference sequence). Trimming removed 8 bases from V and 7 bases from J; junction bases left unmatched: 15. The CDR3 region has the DNA TGTGCCACCGCAGGGCCCGGGACAGGTTCGTGGACCCAGTACTTC. Translating gives CATAGPGTGSWTQYF.

This clonotype was seen a handful of times. The rearrangement links TRBV9 to TRBJ2-6; TRBD1 matches 10 bases. CDR3 length: 18 amino acids. The germline CDR1 and CDR2 sequences are SGDLS and YYNGEE. Losses at the gene ends were 1 base for V and 2 bases for J; bases not matched to a gene: 6. Written as DNA, the CDR3 is TGTGCCAGCAGCGTACGGACAGGGGGGACTCCTGGGGCCAACGTCCTGACTTTC. Protein: CASSVRTGGTPGANVLTF.

This clonotype was counted once. This chain links TRBV20-1 with TRBJ2-3; D gene ambiguous. The CDR3 runs 15 residues. Trimming left V 7 bases short and J 0 bases short, with 17 bases between. Germline values: CDR1 DFQATT, CDR2 SNEGSKA (reference sequence). The CDR3, as DNA: TGCAGTGTTGCTGACGACCAAGCTAGCACAGATACGCAGTATTTT. Amino acids: CSVADDQASTDTQYF.

The rearrangement links TRBV9 to TRBJ2-5, with D possibly called TRBD1 or TRBD2 (6 bases each). The CDR3 is made up of 15 amino acids. Germline values: CDR1 SGDLS, CDR2 YYNGEE. V gave up 8 bases and J gave up 1 base, with 18 bases separating them. The CDR3 nucleotides are TGTGCCAGTAGCACAAGGGGGGTCCCCCAAGAGACCCAGTACTTC. Protein: CASSTRGVPQETQYF.

This clonotype was recorded a few times. This chain uses TRBV7-2 with TRBJ2-3; TRBD2 aligns across 8 bases. The CDR3 runs to 15 residues. Germline CDR1 is SGHTA and CDR2 is FQGNSA. V lost 5 bases, J lost 2 bases, and 6 bases stayed unmatched. The CDR3 DNA reads TGTGCCAGCAGCCAGGTAGCGGGACCCACAGATACGCAGTATTTT. Its translation: CASSQVAGPTDTQYF. The variable domain in full, completed from reference TRBV7-2 and TRBJ2-3, reads GAGVSQSPSNKVTEKGKDVELRCDPISGHTALYWYRQSLGQGLEFLIYFQGNSAPDKSGLPSDRFSAERTGGSVSTLTIQRTQQEDSAVYLCASSQVAGPTDTQYFGPGTRLTVL.

The genes are TRBV7-2 and TRBJ2-7; 7 bases are shared with TRBD1. The CDR3 runs 14 residues. CDR1 is SGHTA and CDR2 is FQGNSA in the germline V gene. The junction had 7 bases not matched to a gene; V was cut back by 6 bases and J by 2 bases. CDR3 amino acids: CASSYGQVAYEQYF. Here the CDR3 DNA reads TGTGCCAGCAGTTATGGACAGGTCGCCTACGAGCAGTACTTC.

This clonotype has just a few counts. CDR3 DNA: TGTGCCAGCAGTCGCACACAGCCTAGCACAGATACGCAGTATTTT. Amino acids: CASSRTQPSTDTQYF. The rearrangement joins TRBV12-3 or TRBV12-4 to TRBJ2-3; D not certain. The V and J ends lost 5 bases and 0 bases respectively, with 12 bases between them. The CDR3 loop spans 15 amino acids.

This clonotype was found a few times. The J gene is TRBJ2-5, the V gene TRBV6-6, with D tentatively TRBD1 or TRBD2 (5 bases each). CDR3 length: 15 residues. Germline lookup yields CDR1 MNHNY and CDR2 SVGAGI (reference sequence). The germline V and J ends were trimmed by 4 bases and 5 bases, with 17 bases remaining between them. CDR3 sequence (DNA): TGTGCCAGCAGTTCCAGGACTCCCAGGGAGGAGACCCAGTACTTC. As protein: CASSSRTPREETQYF.

There are a few counts of this clonotype. The chain links TRBV5-6 to TRBJ1-4; TRBD1 aligns across 7 bases. The CDR3 is made up of 14 amino acids. The trim removed 2 bases at V and 3 bases at J, leaving 1 base unmatched. CDR1 and CDR2 (germline): SGHDT, YYEEEE. The CDR3 reads CASSLQGPNEKLFF. The CDR3, as DNA: TGTGCCAGCAGCTTACAGGGGCCTAATGAAAAACTGTTTTTT.

This clonotype was counted a few times. J is TRBJ2-7 and V is TRBV12-3 or TRBV12-4; D is perhaps TRBD1 (6 bases). V gave up 5 bases and J gave up 5 bases, with 10 bases separating them. The CDR3 runs to 12 residues. The CDR3: CASSIQGDEQYF. CDR3 DNA: TGTGCCAGCAGTATACAGGGTGACGAGCAGTACTTC.

The chain recombines TRBV5-6 with TRBJ1-2, with TRBD1 matching over 7 bases. CDR3 size: 16 residues. Germline CDR1 and CDR2: SGHDT and YYEEEE. J lost 1 base, V lost 4 bases, and 10 bases had no gene match. The CDR3 spells CASSIQGTPRNYGYTF. The CDR3, as DNA: TGTGCCAGCAGCATACAGGGGACTCCCCGTAACTATGGCTACACCTTC.

A few counts support this clonotype. This chain uses TRBV12-3 or TRBV12-4 with TRBJ1-6; D is possibly TRBD1 (6 bases). The CDR3 loop spans 17 amino acids. Trimming removed 5 bases at V and 0 bases at J, with 14 bases between. DNA for the CDR3: TGTGCCAGCAGTGACCGGACAGATAGCTCCTATAATTCACCCCTCCACTTT. Translated, it gives CASSDRTDSSYNSPLHF.

This clonotype was counted a few times. The chain employs TRBV18 and TRBJ1-6; maybe TRBD1 (6 bases). The CDR3 contains 12 residues. V was trimmed by 3 bases and J by 16 bases, leaving 13 bases between them. Germline V CDR1 and CDR2: KGHSH, LQKENI. The CDR3 sequence: CASSPRGQILHF. The CDR3 region has the DNA TGTGCCAGCTCACCTCGGGGACAAATTCTCCACTTT.

In its sample, this clonotype was seen a few times. The V and J genes are TRBV4-3 and TRBJ2-1; 13 bases agree with TRBD2. V shed 0 bases, J shed 6 bases, and the junction held 5 bases outside the gene matches. Per the germline V gene, CDR1 is LGHNA and CDR2 is YSLEER. The CDR3 extends over 17 amino acids. The CDR3 protein is CASSQDWRTSGGNEQFF. For the CDR3, the DNA is TGCGCCAGCAGCCAAGATTGGCGGACTAGCGGGGGCAATGAGCAGTTCTTC.

This rearrangement joins TRBV2 to TRBJ2-7, with D possibly called TRBD1 or TRBD2 (5 bases each). The germline V gene encodes CDR1 SNHLY and CDR2 FYNNEI. V was pared by 3 bases and J by 0 bases, with 15 bases between. The CDR3 loop spans 16 amino acids. The CDR3 protein is CASSDLGLGVSYEQYF. The CDR3 coding sequence is TGTGCCAGCAGTGATTTAGGGTTGGGGGTCTCCTACGAGCAGTACTTC.

V usage is TRBV6-2 or TRBV6-3 and J usage is TRBJ1-4, with D tentatively TRBD1 (5 bases). Looked up from germline, CDR1 is MNHEY and CDR2 is SVGEGT. V was trimmed by 5 bases and J by 7 bases, leaving 11 bases between them. The CDR3 extends over 13 amino acids. The CDR3, as DNA: TGTGCCAGCAGTCGGCAGGGCGGTGAAAAACTGTTTTTT. Residues: CASSRQGGEKLFF.

This clonotype was seen more than once but under ten times. V usage is TRBV5-4 and J usage is TRBJ2-3, with TRBD2 as a possible D gene (5 bases). This CDR3 comprises 13 residues. The germline V gene encodes CDR1 SGHNT and CDR2 YYREEE (reference sequence). V was trimmed by 8 bases and J by 4 bases, leaving 14 bases between them. The CDR3 loop is CASSRENADTQYF. For the CDR3, the DNA is TGTGCCAGTAGTAGGGAGAACGCAGATACGCAGTATTTT.

This clonotype was recorded a few times. The V call is TRBV7-9, the J call TRBJ2-5, with 8 bases aligning to TRBD2. CDR3 length: 14 residues. Trimming took 6 bases from V and 1 from J; bases not matched to a gene: 4. Germline CDR1 and CDR2: SEHNR and FQNEAQ (reference sequence). CDR3 DNA sequence: TGTGCCAGCAGATCGGGGGGGCCCCAAGAGACCCAGTACTTC. Its translation is CASRSGGPQETQYF.

This clonotype was seen only a few times. This chain links TRBV5-1 with TRBJ1-4, with unresolved D. Germline V gene lookup returns CDR1 SGHRS and CDR2 YFSETQ. V was pared by 3 bases and J by 4 bases, with 10 bases between. The CDR3 spans 14 residues. The CDR3 DNA follows: TGCGCCAGCAGCTCCGGACGGCTTAATGAAAAACTGTTTTTT. As protein: CASSSGRLNEKLFF.

The chain is built from TRBV29-1 and TRBJ2-5, with TRBD2 identical over 7 bases. The V gene end was trimmed by 3 bases and the J gene end by 0 bases; junction bases not matched to a gene: 4. CDR3 length equals 14 residues. Germline-derived CDR1 and CDR2 are SQVTM and ANQGSEA. The CDR3 region is CSVEVAGDQETQYF. CDR3 DNA: TGCAGCGTTGAGGTAGCGGGCGACCAAGAGACCCAGTACTTC.

This clonotype was counted between two and nine times. V is TRBV12-3 or TRBV12-4 and J is TRBJ2-7, with a possible D match to TRBD2 (6 bases). Trimming took 3 bases from V and 4 from J, leaving 16 bases between them. The CDR3 contains 15 residues. The CDR3, as DNA: TGTGCCAGCAGTTTCTCGGAGGGACCTTTATACGAGCAGTACTTC. Translated: CASSFSEGPLYEQYF.

This clonotype was found a few times. The chain uses TRBV5-1 and TRBJ2-3; 8 positions match TRBD2. The J segment lost 5 bases and the V segment lost 3 bases, leaving 11 bases of the junction unmatched. Germline lookup yields CDR1 SGHRS and CDR2 YFSETQ. The CDR3 runs 16 residues. CDR3 DNA sequence: TGCGCCAGCAGCTGGGGGCAACTGGCGGGGGGAGATACGCAGTATTTT. Residues: CASSWGQLAGGDTQYF.